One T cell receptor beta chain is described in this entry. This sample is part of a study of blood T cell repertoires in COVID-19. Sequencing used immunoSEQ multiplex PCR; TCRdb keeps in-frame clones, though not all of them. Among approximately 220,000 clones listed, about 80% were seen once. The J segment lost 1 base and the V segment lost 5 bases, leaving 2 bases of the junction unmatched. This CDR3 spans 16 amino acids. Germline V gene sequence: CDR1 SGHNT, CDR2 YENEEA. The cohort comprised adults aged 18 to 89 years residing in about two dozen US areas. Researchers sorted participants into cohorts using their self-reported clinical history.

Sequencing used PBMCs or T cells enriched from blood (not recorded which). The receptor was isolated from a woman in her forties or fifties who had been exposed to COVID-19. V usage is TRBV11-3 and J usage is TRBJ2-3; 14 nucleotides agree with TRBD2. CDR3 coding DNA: TGTGCCAGCAGCACGGGACTAGCGGGGGGCACAGATACGCAGTATTTT. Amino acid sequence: CASSTGLAGGTDTQYF.